These 21 T cell receptor beta chains share one sample of origin, sequenced in a study of patients and donors after allogeneic stem cell transplantation. TCRdb used MiXCR to reprocess the RT-PCR reads, holding one entry per CDR3 protein. Of about 410,000 distinct CDR3 sequences in the sample, more than 15% were seen once. The sequencing sample was made of blood, either unsorted or a sorted T cell fraction (not recorded which). These receptor sequences come from a human donor who was either an allogeneic HSCT recipient or a stem cell or donor lymphocyte infusion donor (not recorded which). It is not recorded whose cells these are; they may come from a transplant donor.

This clonotype was detected only a few times. This chain uses TRBV7-3 with TRBJ1-1; possible D gene TRBD1, 6 bases. The V gene lost 5 bases and the J gene lost 1 base, with 11 bases spanning the gap. The CDR3 extends over 14 amino acids. Germline V gene sequence: CDR1 SGHTA, CDR2 FQGTGA. As DNA, the CDR3 is TGTGCCAGCAGCCCCGCGACAGGGAACACTGAAGCTTTCTTT. Translation: CASSPATGNTEAFF.

This clonotype came up a few times. In nucleotides, the CDR3 is TGTGCCACCAGTGATGGGGATCAGCCCCAGCATTTT. Amino acids: CATSDGDQPQHF. V usage is TRBV24-1 and J usage is TRBJ1-5, with D unclear. CDR1 KGHDR and CDR2 SFDVKD come from the germline V gene. V dropped 3 bases and J dropped 5 bases, with 4 bases sitting between them. The CDR3 loop spans 12 amino acids.

V and J are TRBV20-1 and TRBJ1-5; 9 positions agree with TRBD1. The J segment lost 8 bases and the V segment lost 6 bases, leaving 8 bases of the junction unmatched. This CDR3 is built from 13 residues. The germline CDR1 and CDR2 sequences are DFQATT and SNEGSKA (reference sequence). CDR3 in amino acids: CSAGDRASEPQHF. DNA for the CDR3: TGCAGTGCAGGGGACAGGGCGTCGGAGCCCCAGCATTTT.

In this sample, this clonotype turned up a few times. The V and J genes are TRBV3-1 and TRBJ1-2; 7 positions agree with TRBD1. The CDR3 is 14 residues long. Per the germline V gene, CDR1 is LGHDT and CDR2 is YNNKEL (reference sequence). Trimming removed 0 bases from V and 7 bases from J; junction bases left unmatched: 5. For the CDR3, the DNA is TGTGCCAGCAGCCAAGACAAGGGGGCGAGTGGCTACACCTTC. Its protein product is CASSQDKGASGYTF.

The chain recombines TRBV5-1 with TRBJ2-1, with D possibly TRBD2 on 5 matching bases. CDR3 length equals 15 residues. CDR1 and CDR2 from the germline V gene are SGHRS and YFSETQ. The V end was cut by 3 bases, the J end by 5 bases, with 15 bases between. CDR3 amino acids: CASSSRVLRHNEQFF. CDR3 nucleotide sequence: TGCGCCAGCAGCTCGAGGGTCCTCAGACACAATGAGCAGTTCTTC.

This clonotype appeared many times. V is TRBV12-3 or TRBV12-4 and J is TRBJ2-7, with D possibly TRBD2 on 6 matching bases. The CDR3 spans 15 residues. The V end was cut by 3 bases, the J end by 3 bases, with 15 bases between. The CDR3 reads CASSLPRTGVYEQYF. CDR3 in DNA: TGTGCCAGCAGTTTGCCCAGAACGGGGGTCTACGAGCAGTACTTC.

CDR3 in amino acids: CASSTGSVLSGANVLTF. The CDR3 DNA reads as TGTGCCAGTAGTACCGGTTCAGTTCTCTCTGGGGCCAACGTCCTGACTTTC. The chain employs TRBV19 and TRBJ2-6; D uncertain. CDR3 size: 17 residues. Germline assignment: CDR1 LNHDA and CDR2 SQIVND (reference sequence). Trimming took 4 bases from V and 0 from J, leaving 13 bases between them.

The rearrangement joins TRBV20-1 to TRBJ2-3; no clear D. Trimming shortened V by 3 bases and J by 6 bases, and 13 bases separated the two germline ends. Germline V lookup: CDR1 DFQATT, CDR2 SNEGSKA (reference sequence). The CDR3 runs 13 residues. CDR3 DNA sequence: TGCAGTGCTAGTTTGCTCGTGAGGGATACGCAGTATTTT. It yields the protein CSASLLVRDTQYF.

The chain joins TRBV25-1 to TRBJ2-1; 8 bases are shared with TRBD2. CDR1 is MGHDK and CDR2 is SYGVNS in the germline V gene. Germline trimming cut 3 bases from V and 6 bases from J; bases unmatched to any gene: 4. This CDR3 spans 14 amino acids. The CDR3: CASSDPGTSNEQFF. The CDR3 DNA sequence: TGTGCCAGCAGTGACCCCGGGACTAGCAATGAGCAGTTCTTC.

Here the CDR3 DNA reads TGTGCCAGCTCTTTGAAGGCCCAAATACGCACCGGGGAGCTGTTTTTT. As protein: CASSLKAQIRTGELFF. The chain links TRBV6-2 or TRBV6-3 to TRBJ2-2; no firm D call. Trimming removed 8 bases from V and 4 bases from J, with 20 bases in between. The V gene's germline CDR1 is MNHEY and CDR2 SVGEGT. This CDR3 has 16 amino acids.

The chain recombines TRBV3-1 with TRBJ2-3; TRBD1 or TRBD2 may be the D gene (5 bases each). The V end lost 0 bases, the J end lost 2 bases, and 12 bases lay between the germline ends. CDR1 and CDR2 from the germline V gene are LGHDT and YNNKEL (reference sequence). CDR3 length equals 16 residues. This CDR3 reads CASSQDLRGVTDTQYF. As DNA, the CDR3 is TGTGCCAGCAGCCAAGATCTTAGGGGAGTCACAGATACGCAGTATTTT.

This clonotype turned up a few times. The chain is built from TRBV16 and TRBJ1-1, with D possibly matching TRBD1 (5 bases). The CDR3 spans 15 residues. Trimming stripped 4 bases from V and 2 bases from J, with 14 bases between. Germline lookup yields CDR1 KGHSY and CDR2 FQNENV. CDR3 region: CASSPRRGGNTEAFF. In nucleotides, the CDR3 is TGTGCCAGCAGCCCCCGGCGGGGGGGTAACACTGAAGCTTTCTTT.

This clonotype has a handful of counts. The chain has TRBV30 and TRBJ2-7; unclear D gene. The CDR3 totals 12 residues. Germline loops: CDR1 GTSNPN, CDR2 SVGIG (reference sequence). V was pared by 3 bases and J by 6 bases, with 12 bases between. The CDR3: CAWSPPGTEQYF. CDR3 DNA sequence: TGTGCCTGGAGCCCACCGGGTACCGAGCAGTACTTC.

This clonotype was observed a few times. The J gene is TRBJ2-3, the V gene TRBV19; TRBD2 might be the D (6 bases). V gave up 5 bases and J gave up 3 bases, with 15 bases separating them. CDR3 size: 15 residues. Germline CDR1 is LNHDA and CDR2 is SQIVND (reference sequence). The CDR3 DNA is TGTGCCAGTAGTCTGGGACTTTTTCGGACAGATACGCAGTATTTT. This gives the protein CASSLGLFRTDTQYF. Looking up the rest from reference TRBV19 and TRBJ2-3 gives the full variable domain: DGGITQSPKYLFRKEGQNVTLSCEQNLNHDAMYWYRQDPGQGLRLIYYSQIVNDFQKGDIAEGYSVSREKKESFPLTVTSAQKNPTAFYLCASSLGLFRTDTQYFGPGTRLTVL.

The chain combines TRBV27 with TRBJ2-7, with a weak D call TRBD2 (6 bases). V dropped 6 bases and J dropped 4 bases, with 19 bases sitting between them. The CDR3 loop spans 15 amino acids. Per the germline V gene, CDR1 is MNHEY and CDR2 is SMNVEV (reference sequence). This CDR3 is CASRSSRHGGYEQYF. In nucleotides, the CDR3 is TGTGCCAGCAGATCTAGCAGACATGGAGGGTACGAGCAGTACTTC.

This chain joins TRBV2 and TRBJ2-4; maybe TRBD1 (5 bases). This CDR3 has 14 residues. V was cut by 1 base and J by 1 base, with 5 bases left in between. Germline assignment: CDR1 SNHLY and CDR2 FYNNEI. CDR3 nucleotides: TGTGCCAGCAGTGAAGACAGGGCCAAAAACATTCAGTACTTC. Protein product: CASSEDRAKNIQYF. The variable domain in full, with the rest retrieved from reference TRBV2 and TRBJ2-4, is EPEVTQTPSHQVTQMGQEVILRCVPISNHLYFYWYRQILGQKVEFLVSFYNNEISEKSEIFDDQFSVERPDGSNFTLKIRSTKLEDSAMYFCASSEDRAKNIQYFGAGTRLSVL.

This clonotype was observed a handful of times. This chain joins TRBV6-5 and TRBJ2-2; D may be TRBD1 (7 bases). In germline, CDR1 is MNHEY, CDR2 SVGAGI. With 2 bases removed from V and 5 bases from J, the gap between germline ends came to 18 bases. The CDR3 contains 17 residues. Here the CDR3 DNA reads TGTGCCAGCAGTTACCGACCTTCAGGGGGGCATACCGGGGAGCTGTTTTTT. Protein: CASSYRPSGGHTGELFF.

This sequence joins TRBV6-1 and TRBJ1-1; 7 bases are a match to TRBD1. The CDR3 has 14 amino acids. In germline, CDR1 is MNHNS, CDR2 SASEGT. V lost 5 bases, J lost 7 bases, and 10 bases stayed unmatched. CDR3 sequence: CASSTQGRRDEAFF. In DNA form, the CDR3 reads TGTGCCAGCAGTACACAGGGGCGGCGGGATGAAGCTTTCTTT.

The V call is TRBV4-2, the J call TRBJ2-7; D is undetermined. V was trimmed by 0 bases and J by 0 bases, leaving 12 bases between them. Germline V gives CDR1 LGHNA, CDR2 YNFKEQ. The CDR3 is made up of 16 amino acids. CDR3 region: CASSQEFSQISYEQYF. For the CDR3, the DNA is TGTGCCAGCAGCCAAGAATTTTCACAGATCTCCTACGAGCAGTACTTC.

Concerning this clonotype: A much larger clone lies one base from this, so it may be a read error. This chain joins TRBV29-1 and TRBJ2-3, with a possible D match to TRBD1 (7 bases). The CDR3 spans 15 residues. The germline CDR1 and CDR2 sequences are SQVTM and ANQGSEA. Trimming took 0 bases from V and 7 from J, leaving 17 bases between them. The CDR3 DNA reads TGCAGCGTTGAAGAATTGGGCAGGGGGGCAAATACGCAGTATTTT. Translation: CSVEELGRGANTQYF.

This clonotype showed up just a few times. This chain uses TRBV6-5 with TRBJ2-1; 14 bases align to TRBD2. The V gene's germline CDR1 is MNHEY and CDR2 SVGAGI. The CDR3 spans 17 residues. With V trimmed by 0 bases and J by 7 bases, 5 bases remained unmatched. This chain's CDR3 is CASSYSGLAGGYNEQFF. DNA for the CDR3: TGTGCCAGCAGTTACTCCGGACTAGCGGGGGGATATAATGAGCAGTTCTTC.